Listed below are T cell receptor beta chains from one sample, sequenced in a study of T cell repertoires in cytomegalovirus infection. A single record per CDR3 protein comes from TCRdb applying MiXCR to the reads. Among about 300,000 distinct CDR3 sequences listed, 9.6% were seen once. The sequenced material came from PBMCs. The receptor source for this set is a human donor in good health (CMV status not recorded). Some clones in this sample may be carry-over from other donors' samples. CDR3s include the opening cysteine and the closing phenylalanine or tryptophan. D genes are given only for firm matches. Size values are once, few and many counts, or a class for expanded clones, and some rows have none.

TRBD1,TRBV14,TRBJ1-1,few,TGTGCCAGCAGCCACAGGGGGAGCACTGAAGCTTTCTTT,CASSHRGSTEAFF
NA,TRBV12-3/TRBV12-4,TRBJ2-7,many,TGTGCCAGCAGATCTATGGACTCCGGAACCTACGAGCAGTACTTC,CASRSMDSGTYEQYF
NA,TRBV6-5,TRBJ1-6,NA,TGTGCCAGCAGTACCGTTCCGAGCTCCTATAATTCACCCCTCCACTTT,CASSTVPSSYNSPLHF
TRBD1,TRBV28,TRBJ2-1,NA,TGTGCCAGCAGAGCCACTTTGAGACAGGGAGCCTACAATGAGCAGTTCTTC,CASRATLRQGAYNEQFF
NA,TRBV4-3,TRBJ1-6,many,TGCGCCAGCAGCCAAGATATGGAGAGGGAATACAGGAATTCACCCCTCCACTTT,CASSQDMEREYRNSPLHF
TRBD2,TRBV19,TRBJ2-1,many,TGTGCCAGTAGTATTTGGACTAGCTACTTCTTC,CASSIWTSYFF
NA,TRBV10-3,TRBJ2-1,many,TGTGCCATCCGCGGTGGTTCGGGGAATAGCCATGAGCAGTTCTTC,CAIRGGSGNSHEQFF
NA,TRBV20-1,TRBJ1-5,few,TGCAGTGCTAACCCAGGGAATAGCAATCAGCCCCAGCATTTT,CSANPGNSNQPQHF
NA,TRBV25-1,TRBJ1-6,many,TGTGCCAGCAGTGAACCGCGGGCGGTTAATTCACCCCTCCACTTT,CASSEPRAVNSPLHF
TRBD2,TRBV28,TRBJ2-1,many,TGTGCCAGCAGGGGGACTAGCGGGTCCGGCTCCTACAATGAGCAGTTCTTC,CASRGTSGSGSYNEQFF
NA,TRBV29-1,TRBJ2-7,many,TGCAGCGTTGAAATGGAGAGGGGCGAGCAGTACTTC,CSVEMERGEQYF
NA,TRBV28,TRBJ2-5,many,TGTGCCAGCAGTTTCGGGACCCAGTACTTC,CASSFGTQYF
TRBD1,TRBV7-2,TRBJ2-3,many,TGTGCCAGCAGCATGGGACAGGGTGCAGATACGCAGTATTTT,CASSMGQGADTQYF
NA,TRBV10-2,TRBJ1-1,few,TGCGCCAGCAGAGAGCCGGGACTGAAAGCTTTCTTT,CASREPGLKAFF
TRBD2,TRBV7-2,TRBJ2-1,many,TGTGCCAGCAGCTTTAGCGGGGGTGGCTCCTACAATGAGCAGTTCTTC,CASSFSGGGSYNEQFF
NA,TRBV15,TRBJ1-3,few,TGTGCCACCAGCAGCTCTGGAAACACCATATATTTT,CATSSSGNTIYF
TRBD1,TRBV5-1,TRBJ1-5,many,TGCGCCAGCAGCCCGGACAGGGAAGGTCAGCCCCAGCATTTT,CASSPDREGQPQHF
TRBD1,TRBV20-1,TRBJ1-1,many,TGCAGTGCTCGGGACAGGGAAATGGGGCCTTTCTTT,CSARDREMGPFF
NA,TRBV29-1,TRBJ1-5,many,TGCAGCGTTGAACTACAGGGAGCAGGAGGCAATCAGCCCCAGCATTTT,CSVELQGAGGNQPQHF
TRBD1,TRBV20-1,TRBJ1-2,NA,TGCAGTGCTGGGGACAGGGGGAACGACTATGGCTACACCTTC,CSAGDRGNDYGYTF
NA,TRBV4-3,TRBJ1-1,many,TGCGCCAGCAGCCAAATAGTGACCACTGAAGCTTTCTTT,CASSQIVTTEAFF
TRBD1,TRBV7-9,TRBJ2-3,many,TGTGCCAGCTCGACAGGGGAAGCAGATACGCAGTATTTT,CASSTGEADTQYF
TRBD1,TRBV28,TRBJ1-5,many,TGTGCCAGCCGAGGGACAGACATTTATAGCAATCAGCCCCAGCATTTT,CASRGTDIYSNQPQHF
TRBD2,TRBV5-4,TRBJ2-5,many,TGTGCCAGCAGCTTTCTAGCGGAAGAGACCCAGTACTTC,CASSFLAEETQYF
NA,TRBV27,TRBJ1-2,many,TGTGCCAGCTCCGGGGGGATCCACTATGGCTACACCTTC,CASSGGIHYGYTF
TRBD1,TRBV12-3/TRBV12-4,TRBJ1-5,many,TGTGCCAGCAGTTCATCAGGGGGAAGGGGCAATCAGCCCCAGCATTTT,CASSSSGGRGNQPQHF
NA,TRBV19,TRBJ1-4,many,TGTGCCAGTAGGCTCGACCTTACTCCAAATGAAAAACTGTTTTTT,CASRLDLTPNEKLFF
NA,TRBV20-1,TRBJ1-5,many,TGCAGTGCTAGAGCCCGCAGTAGCAATCAGCCCCAGCATTTT,CSARARSSNQPQHF
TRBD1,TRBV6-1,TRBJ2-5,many,TGTGCCAGCAGCCTATCGACAGGGGGACGAGAGACCCAGTACTTC,CASSLSTGGRETQYF
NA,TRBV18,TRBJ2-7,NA,TGTGCCAGCTCTGTTGGGACCGCGCGCGAGCAGTACTTC,CASSVGTAREQYF
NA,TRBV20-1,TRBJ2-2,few,TGCAGTGCTTGGGACGGAGGGAACACCGGGGAGCTGTTTTTT,CSAWDGGNTGELFF